This entry lists 3 T cell receptor beta chains sequenced from one sample in a study of shared clonotypes between healthy human individuals. The data were produced by immunoSEQ multiplex PCR, yet TCRdb's version contains in-frame clones alone and is incomplete. This sample carries approximately 2.4 million clones, about 94% of them seen once, and the ten largest clones take roughly 0.13%. Specimen: naive CD4+ T cells sorted from blood. Subset denoted: CD45RA+ positively selected. These receptors were obtained from a man aged 18 to 30 in good health.

This clone was counted between two and nine times. The chain employs TRBV7-8 and TRBJ2-7, with 7 bases identical to TRBD1. In germline, CDR1 is SGHVS, CDR2 FQNEAQ. V lost 2 bases and J lost 6; bases outside the gene matches: 7. CDR3 size: 14 residues. The CDR3 region is CASSLRGQPLEQYF. The CDR3 DNA reads TGTGCCAGCAGCTTAAGGGGACAGCCCCTCGAGCAGTACTTC.

As to this clone: The sample has other DNA sequences that encode this CDR3 too. This chain uses TRBV11-2 with TRBJ1-1, with D perhaps TRBD1 (5 bases). CDR1 and CDR2 (germline): SGHAT, FQNNGV. V was trimmed by 3 bases and J by 2 bases, leaving 7 bases between them. The CDR3 spans 13 residues. Here the CDR3 reads CASSFQGNTEAFF. CDR3 nucleotide sequence: TGTGCCAGCAGCTTTCAGGGCAACACTGAAGCTTTCTTT.

This chain uses TRBV6-6 with TRBJ1-2; 8 bases match TRBD1. Germline V gene sequence: CDR1 MNHNY, CDR2 SVGAGI (reference sequence). The CDR3 is made up of 14 amino acids. V gave up 6 bases and J gave up 3 bases; unmatched junction bases: 6. CDR3 protein: CASSQDRVDYGYTF. The CDR3 nucleotides are TGTGCCAGCAGCCAGGACAGGGTGGACTATGGCTACACCTTC.